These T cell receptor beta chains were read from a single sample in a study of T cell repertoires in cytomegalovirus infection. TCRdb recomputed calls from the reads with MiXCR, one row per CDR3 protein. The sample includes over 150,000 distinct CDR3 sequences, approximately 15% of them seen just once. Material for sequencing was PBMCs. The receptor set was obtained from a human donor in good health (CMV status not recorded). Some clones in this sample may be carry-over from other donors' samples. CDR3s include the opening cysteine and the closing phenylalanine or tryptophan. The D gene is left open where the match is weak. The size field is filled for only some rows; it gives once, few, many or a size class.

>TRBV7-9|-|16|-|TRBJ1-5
TGTGCCAGCAGCTGGGCGTCACAAGGGGGGTGGGAGCCCCAGCATTTT
CASSWASQGGWEPQHF
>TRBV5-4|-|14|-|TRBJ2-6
TGTGCCAGCAACACGGCCTCTGGGGCCAACGTCCTGACTTTC
CASNTASGANVLTF
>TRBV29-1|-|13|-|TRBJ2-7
TGCAGCGTTGAAGGGGATAGGGTATACGAGCAGTACTTC
CSVEGDRVYEQYF
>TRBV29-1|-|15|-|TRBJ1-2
TGCAGCGCCCTATTCCCGCGGCAGGGCCACTATGGCTACACCTTC
CSALFPRQGHYGYTF
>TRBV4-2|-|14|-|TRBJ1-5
TGTGCCAGCAGCCAAGTGTTGGGTAATCAGCCCCAGCATTTT
CASSQVLGNQPQHF
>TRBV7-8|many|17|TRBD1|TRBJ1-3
TGTGCCAGCAGCGGTCTGGGACAGGGTAACGCTGGAAACACCATATATTTT
CASSGLGQGNAGNTIYF
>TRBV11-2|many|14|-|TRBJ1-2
TGTGCCAGCAGCCCCCTAGAGCGGTACTATGGCTACACCTTC
CASSPLERYYGYTF
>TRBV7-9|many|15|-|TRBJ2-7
TGTGCCAGCAGCTTAGAGAGTTACAGAATCTACGAGCAGTACTTC
CASSLESYRIYEQYF
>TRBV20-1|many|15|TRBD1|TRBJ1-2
TGCAGTGCTAGTCCAATCTCCGGGACAGCCTATGGCTACACCTTC
CSASPISGTAYGYTF
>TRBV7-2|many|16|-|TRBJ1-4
TGTGCCAGCAGCAAAAACCCGGGACAAGATAATGAAAAACTGTTTTTT
CASSKNPGQDNEKLFF
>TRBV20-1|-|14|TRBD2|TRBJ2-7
TGCAGTGCTAGAGATGAGCGGGAGTTGGACGAGCAGTACTTC
CSARDERELDEQYF
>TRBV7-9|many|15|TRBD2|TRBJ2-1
TGTGCCAGCAGTCACCCGGGTAGCGGGTACAATGAGCAGTTCTTC
CASSHPGSGYNEQFF
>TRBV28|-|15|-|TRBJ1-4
TGTGCCAGCAGTTTATCCTGGAGGGCAGGTGAAAAACTGTTTTTT
CASSLSWRAGEKLFF
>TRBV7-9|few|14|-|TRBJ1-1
TGTGCCAGCAGTATGGGCAGGGGAGTTACTGAAGCTTTCTTT
CASSMGRGVTEAFF
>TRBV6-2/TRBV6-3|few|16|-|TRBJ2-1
TGTGCCAGCAGTTGGACAGGCGGGAGCTCCTACAATGAGCAGTTCTTC
CASSWTGGSSYNEQFF
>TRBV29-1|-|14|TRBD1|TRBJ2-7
TGCAGCGTTGAAGTAGACAGGGGGCTCAGGGAGCAGTACTTC
CSVEVDRGLREQYF
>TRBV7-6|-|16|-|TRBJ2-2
TGTGCCAGCAGCCCGCCCGGGACTCCGAACTCCGGGGAGCTGTTTTTT
CASSPPGTPNSGELFF
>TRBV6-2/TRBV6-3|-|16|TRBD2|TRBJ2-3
TGTGCCAGCAGTTTGGGCGGGAGGGCCGGAGCAGATACGCAGTATTTT
CASSLGGRAGADTQYF
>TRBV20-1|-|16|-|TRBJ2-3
TGCAGCGCGCCACTACCTGGGACGGCTAGCACAGATACGCAGTATTTT
CSAPLPGTASTDTQYF
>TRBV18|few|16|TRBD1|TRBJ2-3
TGTGCCAGCTCACCATTCCGGGACAGGGGGCCAGATACGCAGTATTTT
CASSPFRDRGPDTQYF
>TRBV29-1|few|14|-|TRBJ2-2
TGCAGCGTTGAGGCGGGACCCAGAGCCGGGGAGCTGTTTTTT
CSVEAGPRAGELFF
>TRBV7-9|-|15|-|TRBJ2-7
TGTGCCAGCAGCTTAGTGGGGGCGGTGGCCTACGAGCAGTACTTC
CASSLVGAVAYEQYF
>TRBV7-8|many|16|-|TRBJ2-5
TGTGCCAGCAGCTCCTACCGGGGGACAGACCAAGAGACCCAGTACTTC
CASSSYRGTDQETQYF
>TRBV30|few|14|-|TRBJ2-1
TGTGCCCGGGCCGTGGGAAGCTCCTACAATGAGCAGTTCTTC
CARAVGSSYNEQFF
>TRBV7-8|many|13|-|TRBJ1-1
TGTGCCAGCAGCTTAGACGGATTGACTGAAGCTTTCTTT
CASSLDGLTEAFF
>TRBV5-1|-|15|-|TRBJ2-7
TGCGCCAGCAGCGTCGGTGGGGCGGCCCGCTACGAGCAGTACTTC
CASSVGGAARYEQYF
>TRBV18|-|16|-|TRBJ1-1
TGTGCCAGCTCACCACAGGGACTGACAAAGAACACTGAAGCTTTCTTT
CASSPQGLTKNTEAFF
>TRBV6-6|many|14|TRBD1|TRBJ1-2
TGTGCCAGCAGTACACAGGGGGCCAATGGGGGCTACACCTTC
CASSTQGANGGYTF
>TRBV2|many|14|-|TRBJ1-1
TGTGCCAGTACCGAAGGGCCGCTGAACACTGAAGCTTTCTTT
CASTEGPLNTEAFF
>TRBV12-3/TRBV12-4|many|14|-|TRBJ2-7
TGTGCCAGCGCCCGGGGGAGTACCTCCTACGAGCAGTACTTC
CASARGSTSYEQYF
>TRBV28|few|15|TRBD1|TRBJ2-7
TGTGCCAGCAGTTCGGGGACAGCCGGAACGGGCGAGCAGTACTTC
CASSSGTAGTGEQYF
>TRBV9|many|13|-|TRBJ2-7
TGTGCCAGCAGCGTAGGGTCGTCCGACGAGCAGTACTTC
CASSVGSSDEQYF
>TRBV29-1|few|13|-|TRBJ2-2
TGCAGCGTTGAGGACGACAACACCGGGGAGCTGTTTTTT
CSVEDDNTGELFF
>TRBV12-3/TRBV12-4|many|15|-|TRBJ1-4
TGTGCCAGCAGTTTTCGGACCCTCACTAATGAAAAACTGTTTTTT
CASSFRTLTNEKLFF
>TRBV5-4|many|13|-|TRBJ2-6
TGTGCCAGCCCGGGGATTGGGGCCAACGTCCTGACTTTC
CASPGIGANVLTF
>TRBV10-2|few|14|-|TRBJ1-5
TGCGCCAGCAGTGAAGGAAATAGCAATCAGCCCCAGCATTTT
CASSEGNSNQPQHF
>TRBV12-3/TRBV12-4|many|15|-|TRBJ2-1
TGTGCCAGCAGTACGACAGGGAGGGACTACAATGAGCAGTTCTTC
CASSTTGRDYNEQFF
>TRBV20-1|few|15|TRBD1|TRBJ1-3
TGCAGTGCCGCGGAAACCGCAGGGGGTGGAAACACCATATATTTT
CSAAETAGGGNTIYF
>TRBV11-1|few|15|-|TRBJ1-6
TGTGCCAGCAGAACCAGCCGGGGGGCAGGCTCACCCCTCCACTTT
CASRTSRGAGSPLHF
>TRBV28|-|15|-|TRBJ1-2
TGTGCCAGCAGGACATGGGGCAGGCGTTTTTCTGGCTACACCTTC
CASRTWGRRFSGYTF
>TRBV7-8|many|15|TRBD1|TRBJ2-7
TGTGCCAGCAGCTTAGAAGGGGGCGGAGCCTACGAGCAGTACTTC
CASSLEGGGAYEQYF
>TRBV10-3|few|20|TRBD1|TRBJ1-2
TGTGCCATCAGGGGGATGCGATCCGGACAGGGAAAAGGACCTAACTATGGCTACACCTTC
CAIRGMRSGQGKGPNYGYTF
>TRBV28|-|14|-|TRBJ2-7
TGTGCCAGCAACACTCCGGCTGACAACTACGAGCAGTACTTC
CASNTPADNYEQYF
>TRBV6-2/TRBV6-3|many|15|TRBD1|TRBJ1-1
TGTGCCAGCAGCGATAGGGGGACAGGAAACACTGAAGCTTTCTTT
CASSDRGTGNTEAFF
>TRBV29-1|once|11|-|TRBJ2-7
TGCAGCGTTGAAAAGCCGGGAGAGCAGTACTTC
CSVEKPGEQYF
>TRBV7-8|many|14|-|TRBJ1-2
TGTGCCAGCAGCTCTTCACAGGGAGCCTATGGCTACACCTTC
CASSSSQGAYGYTF
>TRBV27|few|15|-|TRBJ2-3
TGTGCCAGCAGTTTTGAGGGGGGCAGGACAGATACGCAGTATTTT
CASSFEGGRTDTQYF
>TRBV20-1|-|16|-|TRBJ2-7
TGCAGTGCTAGAGATTTGAAACAGTCCATCATTGCCGAGCAGTACTTC
CSARDLKQSIIAEQYF